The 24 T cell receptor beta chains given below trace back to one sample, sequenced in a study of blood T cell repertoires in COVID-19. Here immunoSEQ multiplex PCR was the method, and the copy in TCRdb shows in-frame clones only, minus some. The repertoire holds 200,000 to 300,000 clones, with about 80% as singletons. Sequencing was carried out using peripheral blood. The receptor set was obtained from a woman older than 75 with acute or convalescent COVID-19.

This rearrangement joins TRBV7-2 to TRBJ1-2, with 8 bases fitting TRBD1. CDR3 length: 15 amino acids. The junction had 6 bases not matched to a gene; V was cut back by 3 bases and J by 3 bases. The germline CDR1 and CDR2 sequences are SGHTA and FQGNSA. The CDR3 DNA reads TGTGCCAGCAGCTTCCAGGGGGCGTCCGACTATGGCTACACCTTC. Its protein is CASSFQGASDYGYTF.

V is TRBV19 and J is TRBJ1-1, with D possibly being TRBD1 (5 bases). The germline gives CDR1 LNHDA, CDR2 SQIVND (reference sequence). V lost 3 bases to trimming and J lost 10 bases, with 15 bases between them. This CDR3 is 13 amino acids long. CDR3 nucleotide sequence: TGTGCCAGTAGTATCGGCAGGGATTCAGTAGCTTTCTTT. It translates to CASSIGRDSVAFF.

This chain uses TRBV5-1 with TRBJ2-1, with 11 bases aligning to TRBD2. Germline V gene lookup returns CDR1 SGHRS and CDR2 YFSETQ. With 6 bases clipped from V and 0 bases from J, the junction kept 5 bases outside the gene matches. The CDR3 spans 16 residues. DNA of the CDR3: TGCGCCAGCACGGGTAGCGGGGGGGACTCCTACAATGAGCAGTTCTTC. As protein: CASTGSGGDSYNEQFF.

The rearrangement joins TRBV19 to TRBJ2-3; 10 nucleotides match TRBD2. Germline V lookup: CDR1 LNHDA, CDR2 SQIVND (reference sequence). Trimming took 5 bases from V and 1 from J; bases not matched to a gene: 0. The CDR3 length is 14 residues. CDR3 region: CASSGLAGTDTQYF. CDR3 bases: TGTGCCAGTAGTGGACTAGCGGGCACAGATACGCAGTATTTT. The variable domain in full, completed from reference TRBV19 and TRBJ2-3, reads DGGITQSPKYLFRKEGQNVTLSCEQNLNHDAMYWYRQDPGQGLRLIYYSQIVNDFQKGDIAEGYSVSREKKESFPLTVTSAQKNPTAFYLCASSGLAGTDTQYFGPGTRLTVL.

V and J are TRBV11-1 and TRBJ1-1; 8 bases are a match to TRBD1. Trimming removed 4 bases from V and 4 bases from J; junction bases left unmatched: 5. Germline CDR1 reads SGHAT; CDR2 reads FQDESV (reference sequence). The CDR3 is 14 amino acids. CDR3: CASSSQGAGTEAFF. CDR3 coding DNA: TGTGCCAGCAGCTCCCAGGGGGCTGGCACTGAAGCTTTCTTT. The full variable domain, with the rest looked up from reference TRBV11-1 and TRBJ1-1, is EAEVAQSPRYKITEKSQAVAFWCDPISGHATLYWYRQILGQGPELLVQFQDESVVDDSQLPKDRFSAERLKGVDSTLKIQPAELGDSAMYLCASSSQGAGTEAFFGQGTRLTVV.

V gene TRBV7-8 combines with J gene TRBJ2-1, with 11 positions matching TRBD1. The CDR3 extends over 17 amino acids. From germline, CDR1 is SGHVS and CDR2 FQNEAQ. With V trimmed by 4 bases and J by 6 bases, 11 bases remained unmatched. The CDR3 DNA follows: TGTGCCAGCAGCTACGGACAGGGGGCTACCGGGGCCAATGAGCAGTTCTTC. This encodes CASSYGQGATGANEQFF. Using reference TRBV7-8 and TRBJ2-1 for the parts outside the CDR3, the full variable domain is GAGVSQSPRYKVAKRGQDVALRCDPISGHVSLFWYQQALGQGPEFLTYFQNEAQLDKSGLPSDRFFAERPEGSVSTLKIQRTQQEDSAVYLCASSYGQGATGANEQFFGPGTRLTVL.

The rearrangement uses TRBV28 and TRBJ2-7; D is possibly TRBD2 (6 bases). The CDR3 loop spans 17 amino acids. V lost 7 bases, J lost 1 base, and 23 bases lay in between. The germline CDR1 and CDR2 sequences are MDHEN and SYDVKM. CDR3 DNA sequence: TGTGCCAGCACTCCAACTTACCGGCGGGGCGGATCCTACGAGCAGTACTTC. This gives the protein CASTPTYRRGGSYEQYF.

CDR3 nucleotides: TGTGCCAGCAGCTTAACTGGGCTGGATGAGCAGTTCTTC. This encodes CASSLTGLDEQFF. V and J are TRBV7-3 and TRBJ2-1; D gene unclear. The V and J ends lost 0 bases and 8 bases respectively, with 8 bases between them. The CDR3 loop spans 13 amino acids. Germline V lookup: CDR1 SGHTA, CDR2 FQGTGA.

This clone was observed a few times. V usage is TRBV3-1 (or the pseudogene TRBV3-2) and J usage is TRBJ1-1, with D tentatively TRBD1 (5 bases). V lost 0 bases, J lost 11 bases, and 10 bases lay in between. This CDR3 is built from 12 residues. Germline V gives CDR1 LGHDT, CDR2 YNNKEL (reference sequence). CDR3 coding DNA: TGTGCCAGCAGCCAAGAGACAGATACGGCTTTCTTT. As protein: CASSQETDTAFF.

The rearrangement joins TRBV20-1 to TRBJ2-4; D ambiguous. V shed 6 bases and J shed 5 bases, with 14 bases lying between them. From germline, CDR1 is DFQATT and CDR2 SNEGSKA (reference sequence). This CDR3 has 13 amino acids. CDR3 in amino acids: CSASREPQNIQYF. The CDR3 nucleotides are TGCAGTGCGAGTCGAGAGCCCCAAAACATTCAGTACTTC.

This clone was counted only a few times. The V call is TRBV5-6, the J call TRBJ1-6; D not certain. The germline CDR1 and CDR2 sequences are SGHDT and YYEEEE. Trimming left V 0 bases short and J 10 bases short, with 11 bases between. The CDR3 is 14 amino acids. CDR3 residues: CASSLVLGGSPLHF. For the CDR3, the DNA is TGTGCCAGCAGCTTGGTTCTAGGCGGCTCACCCCTCCACTTT. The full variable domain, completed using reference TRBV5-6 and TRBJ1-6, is DAGVTQSPTHLIKTRGQQVTLRCSPKSGHDTVSWYQQALGQGPQFIFQYYEEEERQRGNFPDRFSGHQFPNYSSELNVNALLLGDSALYLCASSLVLGGSPLHFGNGTRLTVT.

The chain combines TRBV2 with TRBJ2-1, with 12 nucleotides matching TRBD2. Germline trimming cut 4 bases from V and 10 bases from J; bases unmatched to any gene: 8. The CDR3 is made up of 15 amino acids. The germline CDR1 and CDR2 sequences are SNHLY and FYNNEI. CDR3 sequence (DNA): TGTGCCAGCAGTGTGGCGACTAGCGGGAGTGGGGAGCAGTTCTTC. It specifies CASSVATSGSGEQFF.

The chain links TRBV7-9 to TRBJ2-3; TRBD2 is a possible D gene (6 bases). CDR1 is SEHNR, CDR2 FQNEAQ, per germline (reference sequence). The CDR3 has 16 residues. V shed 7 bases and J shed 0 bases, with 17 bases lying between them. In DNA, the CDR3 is TGTGCCAGCATCCCGATCGGCGGGGCTAGCACAGATACGCAGTATTTT. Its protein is CASIPIGGASTDTQYF.

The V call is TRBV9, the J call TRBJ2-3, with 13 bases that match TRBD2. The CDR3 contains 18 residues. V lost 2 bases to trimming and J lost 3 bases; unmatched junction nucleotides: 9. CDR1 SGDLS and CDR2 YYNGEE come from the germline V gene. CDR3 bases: TGTGCCAGCAGCGTGAGCTCACGGACTAGCGGGAGAACAGATACGCAGTATTTT. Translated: CASSVSSRTSGRTDTQYF. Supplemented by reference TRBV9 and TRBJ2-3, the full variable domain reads DSGVTQTPKHLITATGQRVTLRCSPRSGDLSVYWYQQSLDQGLQFLIQYYNGEERAKGNILERFSAQQFPDLHSELNLSSLELGDSALYFCASSVSSRTSGRTDTQYFGPGTRLTVL.

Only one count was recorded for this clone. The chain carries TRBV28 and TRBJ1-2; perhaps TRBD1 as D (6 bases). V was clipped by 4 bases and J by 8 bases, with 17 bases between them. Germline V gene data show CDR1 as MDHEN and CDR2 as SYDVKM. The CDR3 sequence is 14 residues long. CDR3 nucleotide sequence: TGTGCCAGCAGTTCAGCGGACAGAACAAAAGGCTACACCTTC. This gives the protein CASSSADRTKGYTF.

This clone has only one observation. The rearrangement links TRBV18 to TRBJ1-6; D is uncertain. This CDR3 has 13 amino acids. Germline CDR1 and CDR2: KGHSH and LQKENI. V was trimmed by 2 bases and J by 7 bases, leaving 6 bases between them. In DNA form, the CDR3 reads TGTGCCAGCTCACCAGGGCAAAATTCACCCCTCCACTTT. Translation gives CASSPGQNSPLHF.

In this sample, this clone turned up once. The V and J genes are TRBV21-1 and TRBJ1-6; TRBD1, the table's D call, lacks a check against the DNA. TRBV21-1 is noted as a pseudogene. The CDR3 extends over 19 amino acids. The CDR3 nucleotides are TGTGCCAGCAGCAGTTCGACAGCGTCTCTAAGCTCCTATAATTCACCCCTCCACTTT. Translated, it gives CASSSSTASLSSYNSPLHF.

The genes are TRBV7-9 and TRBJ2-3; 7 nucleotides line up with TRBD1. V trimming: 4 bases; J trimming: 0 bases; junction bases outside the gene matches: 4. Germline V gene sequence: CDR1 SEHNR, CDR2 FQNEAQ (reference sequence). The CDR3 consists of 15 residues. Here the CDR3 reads CASSSQGSSTDTQYF. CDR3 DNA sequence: TGTGCCAGCAGCTCACAGGGGTCTAGCACAGATACGCAGTATTTT.

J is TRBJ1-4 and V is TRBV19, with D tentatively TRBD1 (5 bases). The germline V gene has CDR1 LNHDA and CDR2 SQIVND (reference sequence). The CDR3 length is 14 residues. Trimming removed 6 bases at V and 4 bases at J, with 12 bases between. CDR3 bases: TGTGCCAGTAGCAATTGGGGGGTTAATGAAAAACTGTTTTTT. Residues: CASSNWGVNEKLFF.

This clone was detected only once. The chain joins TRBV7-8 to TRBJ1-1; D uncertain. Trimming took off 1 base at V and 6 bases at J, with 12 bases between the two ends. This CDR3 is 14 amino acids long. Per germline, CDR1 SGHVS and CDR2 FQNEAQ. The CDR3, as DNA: TGTGCCAGCAGCTTAGATCGCATATCAGCTGAAGCTTTCTTT. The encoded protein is CASSLDRISAEAFF.

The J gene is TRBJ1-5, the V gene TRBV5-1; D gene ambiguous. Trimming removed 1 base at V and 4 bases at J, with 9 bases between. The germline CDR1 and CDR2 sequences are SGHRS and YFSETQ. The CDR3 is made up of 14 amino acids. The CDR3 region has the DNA TGCGCCAGCAGCTTGTCCGGGAGTAATCAGCCCCAGCATTTT. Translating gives CASSLSGSNQPQHF.

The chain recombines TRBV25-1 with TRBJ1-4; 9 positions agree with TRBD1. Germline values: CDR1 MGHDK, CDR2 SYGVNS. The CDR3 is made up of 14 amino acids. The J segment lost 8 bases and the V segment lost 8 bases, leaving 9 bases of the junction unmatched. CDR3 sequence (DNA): TGTGCCAGCGCTACGGGACAGGGAAGAGAAAAACTGTTTTTT. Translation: CASATGQGREKLFF. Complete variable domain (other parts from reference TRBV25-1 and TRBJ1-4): EADIYQTPRYLVIGTGKKITLECSQTMGHDKMYWYQQDPGMELHLIHYSYGVNSTEKGDLSSESTVSRIRTEHFPLTLESARPSHTSQYLCASATGQGREKLFFGSGTQLSVL.

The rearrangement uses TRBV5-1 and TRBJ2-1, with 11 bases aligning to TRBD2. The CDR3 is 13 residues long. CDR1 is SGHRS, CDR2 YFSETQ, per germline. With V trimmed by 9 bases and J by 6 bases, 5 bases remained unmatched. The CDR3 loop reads CATGLAGVNEQFF. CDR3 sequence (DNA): TGCGCCACCGGACTAGCGGGCGTCAATGAGCAGTTCTTC.

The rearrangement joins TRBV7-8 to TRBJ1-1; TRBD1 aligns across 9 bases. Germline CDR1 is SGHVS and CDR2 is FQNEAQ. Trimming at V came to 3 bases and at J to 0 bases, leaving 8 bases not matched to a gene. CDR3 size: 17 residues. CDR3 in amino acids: CASSLKKGQGLNTEAFF. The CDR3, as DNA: TGTGCCAGCAGCTTGAAAAAGGGACAGGGCCTGAACACTGAAGCTTTCTTT.